This TCR beta chain was sequenced in a study of cytomegalovirus exposure and HLA in healthy donors. Study-level findings and limits: Some V segments could not be told apart, so they were left out, TRBV6-2 and TRBV6-3 among them. One variant, a missense change in DCLRE1C, was linked in a later analysis to TCR beta V- and J-gene trimming. HLA restriction was apparent for most CMV-associated TCR beta chains in a later analysis.

Primers included in the PCR were 60 Vbeta and 13 Jbeta primers. Produced via immunoSEQ multiplex PCR; TCRdb's table is partial and in-frame only. Its clone listing holds under 70,000 clones. CDR3 length: 14 residues. V was clipped by 6 bases and J by 5 bases; unmatched bases: 8. CDR1 and CDR2 (germline): MNHEY, SVGAGI. Notes on this clone: Its antigen is currently unknown.

Material for sequencing was PBMCs. This clonotype originated in a female donor in good health and CMV-seropositive. V gene TRBV6-5 combines with J gene TRBJ1-1, with 8 bases aligning to TRBD1. CDR3 DNA sequence: TGTGCCAGCAGGACCGGACAGGGCGGGACTGAAGCTTTCTTT. As protein: CASRTGQGGTEAFF.